One sample yielded the 26 T cell receptor beta chains listed below, sequenced in a study of cytomegalovirus exposure and HLA in healthy donors (dated by TCRdb to about 2017). Library generation was performed with the immunoSEQ multiplex PCR assay. For the multiplex PCR, a mixture combining 60 forward primers for TCR Vbeta segments and 13 reverse primers for TCR Jbeta segments was used. The clones in this table, taken by TCRdb from immuneACCESS, are in-frame only. Not every clone is retained; where verified, under half of the shortfall comes from an unresolved V gene, and the cause of the rest is unknown. Within this sample are approximately 150,000 clones, with over 60% of them counted one time only. The ten largest clonotypes hold 1.5% to 2% of the sample. The sequencing input was PBMCs. These receptors all stem from a woman in her thirties in good health and CMV-seronegative.

V gene TRBV19 combines with J gene TRBJ1-4, with 7 bases aligning to TRBD1. CDR3 length: 14 residues. V lost 7 bases, J lost 5 bases, and 7 bases stayed unmatched. In germline, CDR1 is LNHDA, CDR2 SQIVND (reference sequence). The CDR3 is CASKTQGVNEKLFF. DNA of the CDR3: TGTGCCAGTAAGACCCAGGGGGTAAATGAAAAACTGTTTTTT.

The chain uses TRBV29-1 and TRBJ2-7; 14 nucleotides match TRBD2. The CDR3 spans 16 residues. The V gene's germline CDR1 is SQVTM and CDR2 ANQGSEA. Germline trimming cut 6 bases from V and 3 bases from J; bases unmatched to any gene: 10. The CDR3 DNA reads as TGCAGCGTGGGGACTAGCGGGAGAAGTGGGAGCTACGAGCAGTACTTC. Translation gives CSVGTSGRSGSYEQYF.

This rearrangement joins TRBV4-2 to TRBJ1-5; 8 positions match TRBD1. V lost 1 base to trimming and J lost 2 bases; unmatched junction nucleotides: 7. This CDR3 has 17 residues. Germline V gives CDR1 LGHNA, CDR2 YNFKEQ. CDR3 in amino acids: CASSQAQGALGNQPQHF. The DNA for the CDR3 is TGTGCCAGCAGCCAAGCGCAGGGGGCGCTGGGCAATCAGCCCCAGCATTTT.

V usage is TRBV7-2 and J usage is TRBJ1-2; TRBD1 matches at 10 bases. This CDR3 contains 16 residues. Germline V gene data show CDR1 as SGHTA and CDR2 as FQGNSA. With V trimmed by 1 base and J by 6 bases, 8 bases remained unmatched. CDR3 loop: CASSLVRDRGLDGYTF. The CDR3 nucleotides are TGTGCCAGCAGCTTAGTTAGGGACAGGGGATTAGATGGCTACACCTTC.

The chain is built from TRBV19 and TRBJ1-1, with D perhaps TRBD1 (5 bases). The CDR3 runs 14 residues. V was trimmed by 8 bases and J by 5 bases, leaving 18 bases between them. From germline, CDR1 is LNHDA and CDR2 SQIVND (reference sequence). CDR3 sequence: CASSVRGRETEAFF. The CDR3 DNA follows: TGTGCCAGTTCCGTACGGGGGAGGGAGACTGAAGCTTTCTTT.

The gene calls are TRBV6-6 and TRBJ1-1; D gene uncertain. The CDR3 runs to 14 residues. V was trimmed by 2 bases and J by 0 bases, leaving 7 bases between them. CDR1 MNHNY and CDR2 SVGAGI come from the germline V gene (reference sequence). CDR3 nucleotide sequence: TGTGCCAGCAGTTACGAGTTTATGAACACTGAAGCTTTCTTT. Amino acids: CASSYEFMNTEAFF.

This sequence joins TRBV29-1 and TRBJ2-7; perhaps TRBD1 as D (6 bases). V was trimmed by 6 bases and J by 4 bases, leaving 13 bases between them. CDR1 and CDR2 (germline): SQVTM, ANQGSEA. The CDR3 extends over 12 amino acids. This CDR3 is CSVAPQGYEQYF. The DNA of the CDR3 is TGCAGCGTCGCCCCCCAGGGGTACGAGCAGTACTTC.

This chain connects TRBV15 to TRBJ1-3; maybe TRBD1 (6 bases). The V gene lost 0 bases and the J gene lost 4 bases, with 13 bases spanning the gap. Germline CDR1 LNHNV, CDR2 YYDKDF (reference sequence). This CDR3 has 16 amino acids. Written as DNA, the CDR3 is TGTGCCACCAGCAGAGATAGGGGGGGATTGGGAAACACCATATATTTT. It codes for CATSRDRGGLGNTIYF.

The chain recombines TRBV5-4 with TRBJ2-2; 8 bases agree with TRBD2. The CDR3 has 15 residues. V was clipped by 4 bases and J by 1 base; unmatched bases: 3. In germline, CDR1 is SGHNT, CDR2 YYREEE (reference sequence). The CDR3 reads CASSRTSGNTGELFF. In nucleotides, the CDR3 is TGTGCCAGCAGCCGAACTAGCGGGAACACCGGGGAGCTGTTTTTT.

The chain combines TRBV27 with TRBJ2-3; tentative D call: TRBD1 (6 bases). CDR3 length: 14 residues. CDR1 and CDR2 (germline): MNHEY, SMNVEV (reference sequence). Trimming cost V 3 bases and J 2 bases, with 9 bases left between them. CDR3 region: CASSFRDITDTQYF. In DNA, the CDR3 is TGTGCCAGCAGTTTCAGGGACATCACAGATACGCAGTATTTT.

This clone was seen a single time. J is TRBJ2-7 and V is TRBV10-1, with 8 bases fitting TRBD1. The junction had 10 bases not matched to a gene; V was cut back by 4 bases and J by 5 bases. Per the germline V gene, CDR1 is WNHNN and CDR2 is SYGVQD (reference sequence). CDR3 length: 15 residues. The CDR3 loop reads CASSVDRAKSNEQYF. The CDR3 DNA sequence: TGCGCCAGCAGTGTGGACAGGGCAAAATCCAACGAGCAGTACTTC.

The rearrangement uses TRBV28 and TRBJ1-1; D is unclear. The CDR3 is 15 amino acids. V was clipped by 5 bases and J by 3 bases, with 16 bases between them. Germline V CDR1 and CDR2: MDHEN, SYDVKM. The chain's CDR3 is CASSPTRGWDTEAFF. The CDR3 region has the DNA TGTGCCAGCAGTCCGACCCGAGGGTGGGACACTGAAGCTTTCTTT.

The sample holds a few counts of this clone. V is TRBV18 and J is TRBJ2-5, with D maybe TRBD2 (5 bases). The CDR3 has 12 residues. V lost 5 bases to trimming and J lost 5 bases, with 9 bases between them. CDR1 KGHSH and CDR2 LQKENI come from the germline V gene. CDR3 sequence: CASSTRTETQYF. DNA of the CDR3: TGTGCCAGCTCAACTAGAACCGAGACCCAGTACTTC. The complete variable domain, with remaining parts taken from reference TRBV18 and TRBJ2-5, reads NAGVMQNPRHLVRRRGQEARLRCSPMKGHSHVYWYRQLPEEGLKFMVYLQKENIIDESGMPKERFSAEFPKEGPSILRIQQVVRGDSAAYFCASSTRTETQYFGPGTRLLVL.

The chain joins TRBV5-6 to TRBJ2-7; D is perhaps TRBD1 (5 bases). V was clipped by 3 bases and J by 0 bases, with 13 bases between them. This CDR3 region has 15 residues. Germline V gives CDR1 SGHDT, CDR2 YYEEEE. The CDR3 loop is CASSSSWGSSYEQYF. The CDR3 DNA sequence: TGTGCCAGCAGCTCAAGCTGGGGCAGCTCCTACGAGCAGTACTTC.

This chain joins TRBV19 and TRBJ2-1; 7 bases match TRBD2. The CDR3 extends over 14 amino acids. Trimming took 8 bases from V and 6 from J; bases not matched to a gene: 10. Germline CDR1 reads LNHDA; CDR2 reads SQIVND (reference sequence). As DNA, the CDR3 is TGTGCCAGTTCCCGGGGAGGGGATGGCAATGAGCAGTTCTTC. This encodes CASSRGGDGNEQFF.

The chain employs TRBV2 and TRBJ1-1; 7 bases align to TRBD1. The ends lost 3 bases at V and 3 bases at J; junction bases unmatched: 4. The germline V gene has CDR1 SNHLY and CDR2 FYNNEI. The CDR3 is made up of 14 amino acids. This CDR3 is CASSEEGADTEAFF. The CDR3 bases are TGTGCCAGCAGTGAGGAGGGGGCTGACACTGAAGCTTTCTTT. The whole variable domain, filled in from reference TRBV2 and TRBJ1-1, reads EPEVTQTPSHQVTQMGQEVILRCVPISNHLYFYWYRQILGQKVEFLVSFYNNEISEKSEIFDDQFSVERPDGSNFTLKIRSTKLEDSAMYFCASSEEGADTEAFFGQGTRLTVV.

As for this clone: The junction and the germline gene differ at one end; a read error may be behind it. V is TRBV5-1 and J is TRBJ2-7, with D possibly being TRBD2 (5 bases). This CDR3 is 13 amino acids long. From germline, CDR1 is SGHRS and CDR2 YFSETQ. The CDR3 sequence: CASSLDIDYEQHF. As DNA, the CDR3 is TGCGCCAGCAGCTTGGATATTGACTACGAGCAGCACTTC.

V gene TRBV4-1 combines with J gene TRBJ1-5; TRBD1 might be the D (6 bases). The germline V gene encodes CDR1 MGHRA and CDR2 YSYEKL. CDR3 length equals 15 residues. Trimming took off 0 bases at V and 5 bases at J, with 11 bases between the two ends. The CDR3 protein is CASSQDRGGYQPQHF. CDR3 nucleotides: TGCGCCAGCAGCCAAGATAGGGGGGGCTATCAGCCCCAGCATTTT.

The chain uses TRBV7-9 and TRBJ1-5, with a possible D match to TRBD1 (5 bases). This CDR3 region has 12 residues. Trimming took off 5 bases at V and 9 bases at J, with 11 bases between the two ends. Germline assignment: CDR1 SEHNR and CDR2 FQNEAQ (reference sequence). The CDR3 DNA reads as TGTGCCAGCAGCCCCCGGGGGGGGCCCCAGCATTTT. The encoded protein is CASSPRGGPQHF.

This clone was recorded a few times. V usage is TRBV5-4 and J usage is TRBJ1-6; 7 positions agree with TRBD1. V trimming: 0 bases; J trimming: 7 bases; junction bases outside the gene matches: 1. This CDR3 has 14 amino acids. Germline V lookup: CDR1 SGHNT, CDR2 YYREEE (reference sequence). CDR3 sequence: CASSLAGGNSPLHF. In nucleotides, the CDR3 is TGTGCCAGCAGCTTGGCAGGGGGGAATTCACCCCTCCACTTT.

The genes are TRBV19 and TRBJ1-2, with D possibly TRBD1 on 5 matching bases. This CDR3 comprises 16 residues. The V end lost 4 bases, the J end lost 4 bases, and 19 bases lay between the germline ends. Germline values: CDR1 LNHDA, CDR2 SQIVND (reference sequence). The CDR3 loop is CASSRFFQGAGYGYTF. In DNA, the CDR3 is TGTGCCAGTAGTAGGTTTTTTCAGGGAGCGGGCTATGGCTACACCTTC.

Regarding this clone: The junction shows a germline mismatch at one end, possibly a read error. Distinct nucleotide sequences in the sample also encode this CDR3. This chain connects TRBV29-1 to TRBJ2-3; 9 bases fit TRBD2. The CDR3 covers 19 residues. Germline lookup yields CDR1 SQVTM and CDR2 ANQGSEA. CDR3 loop: CSVGGASIIAGVGTDTQYF. The CDR3 DNA reads as TGCAGCGTTGGGGGAGCCAGTATTATAGCGGGAGTGGGCACAGATACACAGTATTTT.

The rearrangement uses TRBV6-1 and TRBJ1-1; the D is unclear. This CDR3 comprises 15 residues. V lost 0 bases and J 1 base, leaving 9 bases between the germline ends. Germline V gene data show CDR1 as MNHNS and CDR2 as SASEGT. This chain's CDR3 is CASSEAWQANTEAFF. The CDR3 DNA follows: TGTGCCAGCAGTGAAGCGTGGCAGGCGAACACTGAAGCTTTCTTT.

The rearrangement links TRBV6-5 to TRBJ1-2, with D possibly TRBD1 on 6 matching bases. CDR1 and CDR2 (germline): MNHEY, SVGAGI. The CDR3 totals 16 residues. The germline V and J ends were trimmed by 0 bases and 5 bases, with 16 bases remaining between them. In DNA form, the CDR3 reads TGTGCCAGCAGTTACTCTAGGACAGAGGCCCCATATGGCTACACCTTC. Translating it yields CASSYSRTEAPYGYTF.

In this sample, this clone turned up once. J is TRBJ1-3 and V is TRBV5-1; D not resolved. This CDR3 region has 16 residues. The germline V gene encodes CDR1 SGHRS and CDR2 YFSETQ. V was trimmed by 4 bases and J by 0 bases, leaving 14 bases between them. Here the CDR3 reads CASSHGRPNSGNTIYF. The CDR3, as DNA: TGCGCCAGCAGCCACGGGAGGCCTAACTCTGGAAACACCATATATTTT.

This clone has just a few counts. This rearrangement joins TRBV7-2 to TRBJ2-2; D is possibly TRBD2 (6 bases). Trimming pared 1 base from V and 4 bases from J, leaving 10 bases between. Germline-derived CDR1 and CDR2 are SGHTA and FQGNSA. This CDR3 is 15 amino acids long. The CDR3 reads CASSLVAGFTGELFF. The CDR3 DNA reads TGTGCCAGCAGCTTAGTGGCGGGGTTCACCGGGGAGCTGTTTTTT.